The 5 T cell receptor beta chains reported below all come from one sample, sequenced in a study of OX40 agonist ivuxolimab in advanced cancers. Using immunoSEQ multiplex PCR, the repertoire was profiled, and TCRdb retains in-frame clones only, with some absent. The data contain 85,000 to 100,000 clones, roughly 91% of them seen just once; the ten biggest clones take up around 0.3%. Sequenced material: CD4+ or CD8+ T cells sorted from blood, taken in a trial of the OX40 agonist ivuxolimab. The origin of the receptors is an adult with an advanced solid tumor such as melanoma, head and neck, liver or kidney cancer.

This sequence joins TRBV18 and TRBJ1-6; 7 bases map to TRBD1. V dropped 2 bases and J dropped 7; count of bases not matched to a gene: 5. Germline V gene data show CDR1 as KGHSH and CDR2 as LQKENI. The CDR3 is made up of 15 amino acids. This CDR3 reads CASSPRQGDNSPLHF. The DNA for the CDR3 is TGTGCCAGCTCACCAAGGCAGGGGGACAATTCACCCCTCCACTTT.

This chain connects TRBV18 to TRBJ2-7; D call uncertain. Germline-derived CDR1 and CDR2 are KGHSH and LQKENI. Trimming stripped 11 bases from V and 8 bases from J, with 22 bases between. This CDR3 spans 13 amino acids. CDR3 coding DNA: TGTGCCGCGCGAGTGGACCGAACGACGCAGCAGTACTTC. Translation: CAARVDRTTQQYF.

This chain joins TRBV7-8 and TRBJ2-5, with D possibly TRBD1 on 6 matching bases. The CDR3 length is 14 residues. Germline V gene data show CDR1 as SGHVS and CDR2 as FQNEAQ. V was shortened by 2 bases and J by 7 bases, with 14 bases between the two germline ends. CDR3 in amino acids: CASSLRQAVGTQYF. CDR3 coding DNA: TGTGCCAGCAGCTTAAGACAGGCGGTTGGGACCCAGTACTTC.

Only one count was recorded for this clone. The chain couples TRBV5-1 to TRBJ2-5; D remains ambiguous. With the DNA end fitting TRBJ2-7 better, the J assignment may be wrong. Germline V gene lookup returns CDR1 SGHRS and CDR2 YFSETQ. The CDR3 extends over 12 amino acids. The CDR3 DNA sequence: TGCGCCAGCAGCTCTGAGCCCTACGAGCAGTACTTC. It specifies CASSSEPYEQYF.

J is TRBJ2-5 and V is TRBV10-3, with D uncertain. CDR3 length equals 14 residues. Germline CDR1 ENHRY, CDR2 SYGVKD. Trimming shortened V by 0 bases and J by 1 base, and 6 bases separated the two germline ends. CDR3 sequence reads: CAISESSFQETQYF. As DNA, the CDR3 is TGTGCCATCAGTGAGTCGTCCTTCCAAGAGACCCAGTACTTC.